This T cell receptor beta chain came from a study of monozygotic twins with inflammatory bowel disease. The study, taken as a whole, reports: TCRbeta diversity (inverse Simpson) was lower in IBD patients than in healthy co-twins.

Making each TCR library took 3,000 to 4,000 ng of total RNA. Addition of UMIs with a 6-nucleotide sample barcode was achieved by template switching. TCRdb re-called the 5' RACE reads and shows each CDR3 protein once, DNA omitted. In all, the sample yields around 190,000 distinct CDR3 sequences. To note about this clonotype: Its target is unknown.

The germline V gene encodes CDR1 SGHTA and CDR2 FQGTGA. CDR3 length: 13 amino acids. This chain connects TRBV7-3 to TRBJ2-1; TCRdb's D call, TRBD1, is unchecked because there is no DNA. The sequence was obtained from a human donor with ulcerative colitis or Crohn's disease, or a healthy co-twin of an affected twin (not recorded which). Sequencing was carried out using blood. CDR3 loop: CASSLERGVEQFF.